The next 27 T cell receptor beta chains were all read from a single sample in a study of blood T cell repertoires in COVID-19 (dated by TCRdb to about 2020). The method was the immunoSEQ multiplex PCR assay. What TCRdb holds here is the immuneACCESS table cut down to in-frame rearrangements. Part of the clones is not present; checked against another copy, under half of the missing clones reflect an unresolved V gene, and the others are unexplained. The sample table contains about 280,000 clones; only one count was recorded for 85% to 90% of them. The ten largest clones capture roughly 1.8% of the sample. Sequenced: PBMCs or T cells enriched from blood (not recorded which). The receptors stem from a woman between 55 and 75 years old who had recovered from COVID-19.

The V gene is TRBV9, the J gene TRBJ2-1, with 13 positions matching TRBD2. This CDR3 spans 13 amino acids. V dropped 4 bases and J dropped 11; count of bases not matched to a gene: 3. The germline CDR1 and CDR2 sequences are SGDLS and YYNGEE. CDR3 residues: CASSLGLAGKQFF. The CDR3 nucleotides read TGTGCCAGCAGCTTGGGACTAGCGGGGAAGCAGTTCTTC.

This clone was found once. This chain joins TRBV7-3 and TRBJ2-4, with TRBD2 matching 7 bases. The CDR3 consists of 13 residues. J gave up 8 bases and V 5 bases, and 6 bases lay outside the gene matches. Germline V gives CDR1 SGHTA, CDR2 FQGTGA. DNA for the CDR3: TGTGCCAGCAGCCCCGGGGCGGGAGACATTCAGTACTTC. This translates into CASSPGAGDIQYF.

The chain links TRBV7-9 to TRBJ2-2; the D gene is possibly TRBD1 (5 bases). This CDR3 spans 16 amino acids. Germline V gene sequence: CDR1 SEHNR, CDR2 FQNEAQ (reference sequence). V lost 6 bases and J 4 bases, leaving 18 bases between the germline ends. The CDR3 loop is CASSLGVESGTGELFF. The CDR3 DNA is TGTGCCAGCAGTCTAGGGGTAGAGTCGGGCACCGGGGAGCTGTTTTTT. Combining the CDR3 with reference TRBV7-9 and TRBJ2-2 gives the whole variable domain DTGVSQNPRHKITKRGQNVTFRCDPISEHNRLYWYRQTLGQGPEFLTYFQNEAQLEKSRLLSDRFSAERPKGSFSTLEIQRTEQGDSAMYLCASSLGVESGTGELFFGEGSRLTVL.

The rearrangement links TRBV10-1 to TRBJ1-2; tentatively, D is TRBD1 (5 bases). The CDR3 totals 13 residues. Trimming stripped 5 bases from V and 5 bases from J, with 12 bases between. The germline V gene has CDR1 WNHNN and CDR2 SYGVQD (reference sequence). CDR3 protein: CASSQDRLYGYTF. CDR3 nucleotide sequence: TGCGCCAGCAGTCAAGACAGATTGTATGGCTACACCTTC.

The V gene is TRBV18, the J gene TRBJ1-4; 10 bases align to TRBD1. The CDR3 sequence is 16 residues long. Germline V gene data show CDR1 as KGHSH and CDR2 as LQKENI. V was pared by 6 bases and J by 8 bases, with 12 bases of the junction left unmatched. This chain's CDR3 is CASSPPGTGVQEKLFF. The CDR3 nucleotides read TGTGCCAGCTCCCCGCCCGGGACAGGGGTTCAGGAAAAACTGTTTTTT.

The chain couples TRBV7-3 to TRBJ2-7, with 7 bases lining up with TRBD2. Germline CDR1 SGHTA, CDR2 FQGTGA. The J segment lost 7 bases and the V segment lost 5 bases, leaving 8 bases of the junction unmatched. The CDR3 sequence is 13 residues long. CDR3 residues: CASSPGGGREQYF. CDR3 coding DNA: TGTGCCAGCAGCCCGGGGGGAGGGCGGGAGCAGTACTTC.

The J gene is TRBJ2-7, the V gene TRBV6-5; 9 bases agree with TRBD2. Germline CDR1 is MNHEY and CDR2 is SVGAGI. Germline trimming cut 8 bases from V and 2 bases from J; bases unmatched to any gene: 4. The CDR3 loop spans 13 amino acids. CDR3 loop: CASRLAGPYEQYF. The DNA of the CDR3 is TGTGCCAGCCGTCTAGCGGGACCCTACGAGCAGTACTTC.

This chain uses TRBV5-1 with TRBJ1-6; 10 nucleotides line up with TRBD1. The CDR3 covers 15 residues. J was trimmed by 7 bases and V by 1 base; bases with no gene match: 2. Germline values: CDR1 SGHRS, CDR2 YFSETQ. CDR3 DNA sequence: TGCGCCAGCAGCTTGTGGGGACAGGGGAATTCACCCCTCCACTTT. Translated: CASSLWGQGNSPLHF.

The V gene is TRBV5-1, the J gene TRBJ1-3; D ambiguous. This CDR3 is 14 amino acids long. V was shortened by 0 bases and J by 3 bases, with 7 bases between the two germline ends. From germline, CDR1 is SGHRS and CDR2 YFSETQ. The CDR3 DNA follows: TGCGCCAGCAGCTTGGCCAATTTTGGAAACACCATATATTTT. Translated, it gives CASSLANFGNTIYF.

This chain joins TRBV19 and TRBJ2-2, with 9 bases identical to TRBD2. Germline V CDR1 and CDR2: LNHDA, SQIVND (reference sequence). J was trimmed by 4 bases and V by 4 bases; bases with no gene match: 4. CDR3 length: 15 residues. The CDR3 reads CASSNSGRVTGELFF. The CDR3 nucleotides read TGTGCCAGTAGTAATAGCGGGAGAGTCACCGGGGAGCTGTTTTTT.

Only one count was recorded for this clone. The chain couples TRBV7-9 to TRBJ2-2; TRBD2 might be the D (7 bases). Germline loops: CDR1 SEHNR, CDR2 FQNEAQ (reference sequence). The length of the CDR3 is 17 residues. The V and J ends lost 1 base and 2 bases respectively, with 14 bases between them. The chain's CDR3 is CASSLGGRDINTGELFF. The DNA for the CDR3 is TGTGCCAGCAGCTTAGGAGGGAGGGACATAAACACCGGGGAGCTGTTTTTT.

This clone has a single count. The V and J genes are TRBV24-1 and TRBJ2-1; 10 bases agree with TRBD2. Per germline, CDR1 KGHDR and CDR2 SFDVKD. V lost 3 bases and J lost 8; bases outside the gene matches: 9. The CDR3 covers 16 residues. CDR3 loop: CATSDRLAGTVDEQFF. The CDR3 DNA reads as TGTGCCACCAGTGATCGACTAGCGGGTACTGTGGATGAGCAGTTCTTC.

V gene TRBV5-8 combines with J gene TRBJ2-1; 10 nucleotides align to TRBD1. J was trimmed by 2 bases and V by 4 bases; bases with no gene match: 6. The CDR3 has 16 residues. CDR1 is SGHTS, CDR2 YDEGEE, per germline. The CDR3 protein is CASSRGQGRTYNEQFF. CDR3 coding DNA: TGTGCCAGCAGCAGGGGACAGGGGAGGACCTACAATGAGCAGTTCTTC.

The count of this clone is one. The genes are TRBV2 and TRBJ1-1; D possibly corresponds to TRBD1 (5 bases). Germline CDR1 SNHLY, CDR2 FYNNEI. This CDR3 has 12 amino acids. The V and J ends lost 6 bases and 5 bases respectively, with 10 bases between them. The CDR3 region is CASRSGVTEAFF. DNA of the CDR3: TGTGCCAGCAGATCGGGGGTGACTGAAGCTTTCTTT.

The chain joins TRBV21-1 to TRBJ1-3. TRBV21-1 is labeled a pseudogene. This CDR3 has 8 amino acids. CDR3 residues: CASSKGRF. As DNA, the CDR3 is TGTGCCAGCAGCAAAGGTCGGTTT.

The V gene is TRBV7-6, the J gene TRBJ2-2; D gene unclear. CDR1 and CDR2 (germline): SGHVS, FNYEAQ. V lost 0 bases to trimming and J lost 2 bases, with 4 bases between them. The CDR3 loop spans 14 amino acids. CDR3 region: CASSLALNTGELFF. The CDR3 DNA is TGTGCCAGCAGCTTAGCTTTAAACACCGGGGAGCTGTTTTTT.

The chain is built from TRBV6-5 and TRBJ2-5; TRBD1 aligns across 8 bases. Trimming at V came to 5 bases and at J to 5 bases, leaving 10 bases not matched to a gene. This CDR3 has 15 residues. From germline, CDR1 is MNHEY and CDR2 SVGAGI. CDR3 sequence reads: CASSTLTGVKETQYF. Here the CDR3 DNA reads TGTGCCAGCAGTACATTGACAGGGGTGAAGGAGACCCAGTACTTC.

V usage is TRBV13 and J usage is TRBJ2-1; D gene uncertain. V lost 1 base to trimming and J lost 0 bases, with 10 bases between them. Per germline, CDR1 PRHDT and CDR2 FYEKMQ (reference sequence). This CDR3 contains 16 residues. The CDR3, as DNA: TGTGCCAGCAGCTTAGTCTCTGTGAGCTCCTACAATGAGCAGTTCTTC. Its protein product is CASSLVSVSSYNEQFF.

The rearrangement uses TRBV14 and TRBJ2-7; D ambiguous. The CDR3 totals 14 residues. Deletions cut 3 bases from V and 7 bases from J, with 16 bases between. Germline V gene data show CDR1 as SGHDN and CDR2 as FVKESK. CDR3 residues: CASSQSMTLREQYF. CDR3 DNA sequence: TGTGCCAGCAGCCAGTCTATGACTCTCCGGGAGCAGTACTTC.

V is TRBV9 and J is TRBJ1-2; D gene unclear. The V and J ends lost 0 bases and 0 bases respectively, with 12 bases between them. Germline lookup yields CDR1 SGDLS and CDR2 YYNGEE. CDR3 length: 16 residues. The CDR3 protein is CASSVGNPGANYGYTF. The CDR3 nucleotides read TGTGCCAGCAGCGTAGGTAACCCGGGAGCTAACTATGGCTACACCTTC.

The chain employs TRBV30 and TRBJ1-6, with TRBD1 identical over 9 bases. In germline, CDR1 is GTSNPN, CDR2 SVGIG (reference sequence). V was clipped by 1 base and J by 9 bases; unmatched bases: 7. The CDR3 has 15 amino acids. The CDR3 protein is CAWSAYTGGISPLHF. The CDR3 nucleotides read TGTGCCTGGAGTGCCTATACAGGGGGCATTTCACCCCTCCACTTT. Full variable domain (outside the CDR3, taken from reference TRBV30 and TRBJ1-6): SQTIHQWPATLVQPVGSPLSLECTVEGTSNPNLYWYRQAAGRGLQLLFYSVGIGQISSEVPQNLSASRPQDRQFILSSKKLLLSDSGFYLCAWSAYTGGISPLHFGNGTRLTVT.

This rearrangement joins TRBV28 to TRBJ2-1, with D unclear. V lost 2 bases, J lost 0 bases, and 8 bases lay in between. The CDR3 covers 15 residues. CDR1 is MDHEN, CDR2 SYDVKM, per germline. The CDR3 sequence is CASSLLESSYNEQFF. The CDR3 coding sequence is TGTGCCAGCAGTTTACTAGAGAGCTCCTACAATGAGCAGTTCTTC.

This chain uses TRBV28 with TRBJ1-1; D is ambiguous. V was shortened by 5 bases and J by 1 base, with 5 bases between the two germline ends. This CDR3 spans 12 amino acids. Germline lookup yields CDR1 MDHEN and CDR2 SYDVKM. The CDR3 is CASSGGNTEAFF. DNA of the CDR3: TGTGCCAGCAGTGGCGGGAACACTGAAGCTTTCTTT. Using reference TRBV28 and TRBJ1-1 for the parts outside the CDR3, the full variable domain is DVKVTQSSRYLVKRTGEKVFLECVQDMDHENMFWYRQDPGLGLRLIYFSYDVKMKEKGDIPEGYSVSREKKERFSLILESASTNQTSMYLCASSGGNTEAFFGQGTRLTVV.

The chain links TRBV4-2 to TRBJ2-5; the match to TRBD2 covers 12 bases. The V gene's germline CDR1 is LGHNA and CDR2 YNFKEQ. The V segment lost 6 bases and the J segment 1 base; nucleotides outside the gene matches: 3. This CDR3 spans 15 amino acids. CDR3 coding DNA: TGTGCCAGCAGTTCACTAGCGGGGGGCCAAGAGACCCAGTACTTC. Its protein product is CASSSLAGGQETQYF.

The chain joins TRBV7-9 to TRBJ1-6; 9 positions agree with TRBD1. CDR3 length: 17 residues. Germline V gene sequence: CDR1 SEHNR, CDR2 FQNEAQ (reference sequence). V lost 5 bases to trimming and J lost 1 base; unmatched junction nucleotides: 6. In nucleotides, the CDR3 is TGTGCCAGCAGCGCGCGGACAGGGGATTCCTATAATTCACCCCTCCACTTT. Translated: CASSARTGDSYNSPLHF.

V and J are TRBV28 and TRBJ2-1; 7 bases line up with TRBD2. Germline CDR1 is MDHEN and CDR2 is SYDVKM. This CDR3 is 17 amino acids long. With V trimmed by 4 bases and J by 1 base, 10 bases remained unmatched. CDR3 sequence reads: CASSSSSGGISYNEQFF. The CDR3 DNA reads as TGTGCCAGCAGTTCTTCCTCGGGAGGAATATCCTACAATGAGCAGTTCTTC.

V gene TRBV24-1 combines with J gene TRBJ2-2; D may be TRBD2 (5 bases). The CDR3 sequence is 15 residues long. Trimming took 3 bases from V and 3 from J, leaving 10 bases between them. CDR1 and CDR2 (germline): KGHDR, SFDVKD. CDR3 DNA sequence: TGTGCCACCAGTGATGTTCGAGGGCACACCGGGGAGCTGTTTTTT. It yields the protein CATSDVRGHTGELFF.